This T cell receptor (beta chain) was captured by sequencing in a study of immune evolution from preneoplasia to lung adenocarcinoma. In the study overall: HLA loss of heterozygosity: roughly 6.6% AIS, about 15% MIA, over 25% ADC, none AAH. Points from the study as a whole: Later-stage lesions seemingly showed higher T cell density and diversity than normal lung. Top clone frequencies peaked in normal lung, apparently declining through invasive adenocarcinoma.

The count of this clone is one. Its target is unknown. Sequenced by immunoSEQ multiplex PCR; TCRdb stores in-frame clones only, minus some. The sample yields about 3,900 clones, about 82% seen once. Germline loops: CDR1 LNHNV, CDR2 YYDKDF (reference sequence). V shed 7 bases and J shed 3 bases, with 12 bases lying between them. This CDR3 has 13 amino acids. The chain is built from TRBV15 and TRBJ1-1, with D unclear. This receptor was obtained from a person aged 65 to 79 with lung adenocarcinoma. The sequenced sample was FFPE minimally invasive lung adenocarcinoma tissue. CDR3 in amino acids: CATTIQRDTEAFF. The DNA of the CDR3 is TGTGCCACCACAATTCAAAGGGACACTGAAGCTTTCTTT.